The 18 T cell receptor beta chains given below trace back to one sample, sequenced in a study of molecular identifiers for immune sequencing clone quantification. TCRdb reanalysed the PCR reads using MiXCR and keeps one entry per CDR3 protein. The sample yields about 97,000 distinct CDR3 sequences, about 24% seen once. Sequencing was done on a sample of naive CD8+ T cells from blood, with Jurkat cell RNA spiked in. Subset specified: FACS-sorted CD8+CD4-CCR7+CD45RA+ naive T cells. The receptors were sampled from a human donor in good health. Some libraries in this study had Jurkat cell RNA spiked in.

Worth noting for this clonotype: This may come from a read error, since a much larger clone is one base off. This chain joins TRBV6-2 or TRBV6-3 and TRBJ2-3, with D perhaps TRBD2 (5 bases). The germline CDR1 and CDR2 sequences are MNHEY and SVGEGT. This CDR3 region has 16 residues. The CDR3 spells CTSSNLLGAMTDTQYF. The CDR3 DNA reads TGTACCAGCAGTAACCTTTTGGGAGCCATGACAGATACGCAGTATTTT.

This clonotype was counted ten times or more. This sequence joins TRBV12-3 or TRBV12-4 and TRBJ2-3; TRBD2 aligns across 8 bases. V dropped 5 bases and J dropped 3; count of bases not matched to a gene: 7. The CDR3 has 15 amino acids. In DNA, the CDR3 is TGTGCCAGCAGTCCCCGGGTAGCGGGGACAGATACGCAGTATTTT. Residues: CASSPRVAGTDTQYF.

This clonotype was seen ten or more times. The rearrangement joins TRBV5-6 to TRBJ2-5; D remains unclear. Looked up from germline, CDR1 is SGHDT and CDR2 is YYEEEE. V was pared by 1 base and J by 1 base, with 8 bases between. This CDR3 has 14 amino acids. The CDR3 nucleotides read TGTGCCAGCAGCTTGCAGAACTTCCAAGAGACCCAGTACTTC. This sequence encodes CASSLQNFQETQYF.

This clonotype was detected ten times or more. The rearrangement uses TRBV7-9 and TRBJ1-1; 8 bases are a match to TRBD1. The J segment lost 0 bases and the V segment lost 5 bases, leaving 8 bases of the junction unmatched. Looked up from germline, CDR1 is SEHNR and CDR2 is FQNEAQ (reference sequence). The CDR3 covers 16 residues. For the CDR3, the DNA is TGTGCCAGCAGCGAGGGGACAGGCCTCATGAACACTGAAGCTTTCTTT. Encoded protein: CASSEGTGLMNTEAFF.

Comments on this clonotype: The junction differs from germline at one of its ends, possibly a read error. The rearrangement uses TRBV6-5 and TRBJ2-5, with TRBD2 matching over 8 bases. The germline V gene encodes CDR1 MNHEY and CDR2 SVGAGI. The CDR3 contains 15 residues. Here the CDR3 DNA reads TGTGCCAGCAGTTACCCGGGGGGGGGGGCAGAGCCCCAGTACTTC. Amino acid sequence: CASSYPGGGAEPQYF.

The V and J genes are TRBV6-2 or TRBV6-3 and TRBJ2-7; TRBD2 aligns across 14 bases. This CDR3 is built from 16 residues. Germline V gene lookup returns CDR1 MNHEY and CDR2 SVGEGT. J lost 2 bases, V lost 5 bases, and 5 bases had no gene match. The CDR3 DNA is TGTGCCAGCAGTCCTCCGACTAGCGGGAGGGCCTACGAGCAGTACTTC. Translating gives CASSPPTSGRAYEQYF.

In its sample, this clonotype was seen many times. At one end the junction does not follow the germline gene, possibly because of a read error. The CDR3 nucleotides read TGTGCCAGCAGCTTAAGCTCGGGTCAGCCCCAGCATTTT. This gives the protein CASSLSSGQPQHF. This chain connects TRBV5-1 to TRBJ1-5; no clear D. Germline V lookup: CDR1 SGHRS, CDR2 YFSETQ. The CDR3 contains 13 residues. Based on the CDR3 plus reference TRBV5-1 and TRBJ1-5, the full variable domain is KAGVTQTPRYLIKTRGQQVTLSCSPISGHRSVSWYQQTPGQGLQFLFEYFSETQRNKGNFPGRFSGRQFSNSRSEMNVSTLELGDSALYLCASSLSSGQPQHFGDGTRLSIL.

This chain joins TRBV20-1 and TRBJ2-1, with TRBD2 matching over 10 bases. The V and J ends lost 0 bases and 3 bases, in that order; junction bases with no gene match: 5. The CDR3 contains 16 residues. The germline CDR1 and CDR2 sequences are DFQATT and SNEGSKA (reference sequence). The CDR3 sequence: CSARDLAGVVYNEQFF. DNA for the CDR3: TGCAGTGCTAGAGATCTAGCGGGGGTTGTCTACAATGAGCAGTTCTTC.

This clonotype was seen many times. The chain recombines TRBV27 with TRBJ1-2; 8 nucleotides line up with TRBD1. Germline CDR1 and CDR2: MNHEY and SMNVEV (reference sequence). The V segment lost 5 bases and the J segment 4 bases; nucleotides outside the gene matches: 9. This CDR3 region has 15 residues. CDR3 bases: TGTGCCAGCAGTCCTCAGACAGGGGAGATCTATGGCTACACCTTC. It translates to CASSPQTGEIYGYTF.

For this clonotype: A read error is possible here, since a much larger clone lies one base away. V and J are TRBV27 and TRBJ2-7; D may be TRBD1 (6 bases). V was shortened by 3 bases and J by 5 bases, with 11 bases between the two germline ends. CDR3 length equals 13 residues. CDR1 is MNHEY, CDR2 SMNVEV, per germline (reference sequence). DNA of the CDR3: TGTGCCAGCAGTTTTGCACAGGGCCACGAGCAGTACTTC. It specifies CASSFAQGHEQYF.

With regard to this clonotype: A much larger clone differs by one base, so this may be a read error. V is TRBV7-9 and J is TRBJ1-1; 7 positions match TRBD1. V lost 5 bases to trimming and J lost 4 bases; unmatched junction nucleotides: 10. CDR3 size: 15 residues. In germline, CDR1 is SEHNR, CDR2 FQNEAQ (reference sequence). The CDR3 sequence: CASSPGQEPSTEAFF. Here the CDR3 DNA reads TGTGCCAGCAGCCCAGGACAGGAACCCAGCACTGAAGCTTTCTTT.

The sample holds many counts of this clonotype. This chain uses TRBV27 with TRBJ2-7; a weak D match, TRBD1 (6 bases). The CDR3 is 16 amino acids. V shed 6 bases and J shed 4 bases, with 22 bases lying between them. The germline gives CDR1 MNHEY, CDR2 SMNVEV (reference sequence). DNA for the CDR3: TGTGCCAGCAGCCCAACAAATCCACAGGGCTGGTACGAGCAGTACTTC. Amino acid sequence: CASSPTNPQGWYEQYF.

Details on this clonotype: A much larger clone lies a single base off, so this may be a read error. The chain carries TRBV6-6 and TRBJ2-5, with a possible D match to TRBD1 (6 bases). This CDR3 has 12 amino acids. The germline CDR1 and CDR2 sequences are MNHNY and SVGAGI (reference sequence). The DNA for the CDR3 is TGTGCCTGCAGTGGACAGCAAGAGACCCAGTACTTC. Encoded protein: CACSGQQETQYF.

In regard to this clonotype: A much larger clone differs from this one at a single base, so this may be a read error. As DNA, the CDR3 is TGTGCCAGCAGGACTATTAGCAGGGGGCCGGGAGATACGCAGTATTTT. Translated: CASRTISRGPGDTQYF. The J gene is TRBJ2-3, the V gene TRBV12-3 or TRBV12-4, with TRBD1 matching 8 bases. With 6 bases clipped from V and 5 bases from J, the junction kept 13 bases outside the gene matches. This CDR3 is built from 16 residues.

This clonotype was recorded at least ten times. This rearrangement joins TRBV10-3 to TRBJ1-1; TRBD1 matches 8 bases. The CDR3 runs to 14 residues. V lost 3 bases to trimming and J lost 8 bases; unmatched junction nucleotides: 8. Germline-derived CDR1 and CDR2 are ENHRY and SYGVKD. The CDR3 bases are TGTGCCATCAGTGACCCGGACAGGGCCTCCGAAGCTTTCTTT. Its translation is CAISDPDRASEAFF.

A note on this clonotype: It may be a read error: a sequence one base away is much more abundant. The chain joins TRBV29-1 to TRBJ2-1; 11 nucleotides line up with TRBD2. This CDR3 has 15 amino acids. The germline CDR1 and CDR2 sequences are SQVTM and ANQGSEA. CDR3 loop: CSVMIAGGIYNEQIF. CDR3 nucleotides: TGCAGCGTGATGATAGCGGGAGGGATTTACAATGAGCAGATCTTC.

This clonotype was seen a handful of times. The chain couples TRBV7-2 to TRBJ2-1, with 9 nucleotides matching TRBD2. The V and J ends lost 1 base and 2 bases, in that order; junction bases with no gene match: 9. The CDR3 length is 18 residues. Germline assignment: CDR1 SGHTA and CDR2 FQGNSA. In DNA form, the CDR3 reads TGTGCCAGCAGCTTAGTAGCGGGAGACCTTTTAACCTACAATGAGCAGTTCTTC. Translating gives CASSLVAGDLLTYNEQFF.

This clonotype was counted at least ten times. This chain connects TRBV7-9 to TRBJ1-5; D unresolved. The CDR3 covers 16 residues. The germline V gene has CDR1 SEHNR and CDR2 FQNEAQ (reference sequence). V lost 1 base and J 4 bases, leaving 14 bases between the germline ends. CDR3 region: CASSLGAPDTNQPQHF. For the CDR3, the DNA is TGTGCCAGCAGCTTAGGCGCCCCTGACACAAATCAGCCCCAGCATTTT.